This passage covers 4 T cell receptor beta chains from one sample sequenced in a study of CD8+CD57+ T cells in acquired aplastic anemia. Profiling of TCR beta VDJ combinations and CDR3 sequences used genomic DNA as template. In TCRdb, the reads were re-called with MiXCR into one record per CDR3 protein. This table holds hundreds of thousands of distinct CDR3 sequences, 55% to 70% found once. The sample was sorted CD4+, CD8+, or CD8+CD57+ T cells (not recorded which) from PBMCs. These TCRs come from a human donor in good health, serving as a control.

The CDR3 DNA follows: TGTGCCAGCAGCCTCGCACACAGGATGAACACTGAAGCTTTCTTT. As protein: CASSLAHRMNTEAFF. The V and J genes are TRBV5-6 and TRBJ1-1; D is possibly TRBD1 (5 bases). CDR3 size: 15 residues. Germline values: CDR1 SGHDT, CDR2 YYEEEE. Trimming pared 4 bases from V and 0 bases from J, leaving 13 bases between.

The chain recombines TRBV25-1 with TRBJ1-6, with D uncertain. V lost 4 bases and J 3 bases, leaving 7 bases between the germline ends. The CDR3 has 14 amino acids. CDR1 and CDR2 from the germline V gene are MGHDK and SYGVNS. This CDR3 reads CASSGAIYNSPLHF. Written as DNA, the CDR3 is TGTGCCAGCAGTGGAGCTATCTATAATTCACCCCTCCACTTT.

This clonotype was counted many times. The rearrangement joins TRBV6-6 to TRBJ1-3; no clear D. CDR3 size: 13 residues. V was clipped by 7 bases and J by 0 bases, with 7 bases between them. Germline V gene data show CDR1 as MNHNY and CDR2 as SVGAGI (reference sequence). CDR3 loop: CASKGASGNTIYF. In nucleotides, the CDR3 is TGTGCCAGCAAGGGTGCCTCTGGAAACACCATATATTTT.

In regard to this clonotype: One end of the junction is discordant with germline, which a read error may explain. The CDR3 DNA is TGCAGTACCAGGACTCGTGGGGGCCCTTACTACGAGCACTTC. It translates to CSTRTRGGPYYEHF. The chain carries TRBV29-1 and TRBJ2-7; D is perhaps TRBD1 (6 bases). This CDR3 region has 14 residues. The germline gives CDR1 SQVTM, CDR2 ANQGSEA.